Presented here are 27 T cell receptor beta chains from one specimen sequenced in a study of shared clonotypes between healthy human individuals. The protocol was immunoSEQ multiplex PCR, while the TCRdb copy is restricted to in-frame clones and leaves out a portion. The profile shows over a million clones, about 80% of them singletons. The sample comprised memory CD4+ T cells from PBMCs. Subset here: CD45RA-negative fraction. The receptor source for this set is a man younger than 35 in good health. Some clones in this sample may be carry-over from other donors' samples.

The gene calls are TRBV29-1 and TRBJ2-1; unclear D gene. In germline, CDR1 is SQVTM, CDR2 ANQGSEA. The ends were cut back, 7 bases at V and 3 bases at J, with 16 bases in the middle. The CDR3 runs to 14 residues. CDR3 amino acids: CSGTRQENYNEQFF. The DNA of the CDR3 is TGCAGCGGGACCAGGCAGGAGAACTACAATGAGCAGTTCTTC.

In its sample, this clone was seen once. In DNA, the CDR3 is TGTGCCAGCAGCCGTGGACAGGGAAGCACAGATACGCAGTATTTT. It codes for CASSRGQGSTDTQYF. This chain connects TRBV7-3 to TRBJ2-3; 8 bases line up with TRBD1. Trimming took 5 bases from V and 0 from J; bases not matched to a gene: 4. Germline V gene data show CDR1 as SGHTA and CDR2 as FQGTGA. The CDR3 has 15 residues.

This rearrangement joins TRBV5-5 to TRBJ2-3; D gene uncertain. CDR3 size: 13 residues. V was cut by 1 base and J by 3 bases, with 6 bases left in between. CDR1 and CDR2 (germline): SGHKS, YYEKEE (reference sequence). The CDR3, as DNA: TGTGCCAGCAGCTTGAGTGGTACAGATACGCAGTATTTT. This codes for CASSLSGTDTQYF.

The J gene is TRBJ2-5, the V gene TRBV7-6; D may be TRBD1 or TRBD2 (5 bases each). The CDR3 runs to 13 residues. Trimming removed 4 bases from V and 5 bases from J, with 11 bases in between. Germline V gene lookup returns CDR1 SGHVS and CDR2 FNYEAQ. The CDR3 DNA sequence: TGTGCCAGCAGCTCCGGGACGGCGGAGACCCAGTACTTC. Residues: CASSSGTAETQYF.

The V call is TRBV7-6, the J call TRBJ1-3, with 8 bases lining up with TRBD1. The CDR3 sequence is 14 residues long. Germline V gene sequence: CDR1 SGHVS, CDR2 FNYEAQ. The J segment lost 2 bases and the V segment lost 4 bases, leaving 1 base of the junction unmatched. CDR3 protein: CASSWDRTGNTIYF. For the CDR3, the DNA is TGTGCCAGCAGCTGGGACAGGACTGGAAACACCATATATTTT.

The genes are TRBV5-1 and TRBJ2-2, with unresolved D. V was pared by 0 bases and J by 5 bases, with 8 bases between. From germline, CDR1 is SGHRS and CDR2 YFSETQ. This CDR3 is 14 amino acids long. CDR3 protein: CASSLADVTGELFF. The CDR3 region has the DNA TGCGCCAGCAGCTTGGCAGACGTAACCGGGGAGCTGTTTTTT. The full variable domain, completed using reference TRBV5-1 and TRBJ2-2, is KAGVTQTPRYLIKTRGQQVTLSCSPISGHRSVSWYQQTPGQGLQFLFEYFSETQRNKGNFPGRFSGRQFSNSRSEMNVSTLELGDSALYLCASSLADVTGELFFGEGSRLTVL.

This clone was counted a single time. Germline is not matched at one junction end, which may reflect a read error. V usage is TRBV5-1 and J usage is TRBJ1-1, with D perhaps matching TRBD1 (5 bases). CDR1 is SGHRS, CDR2 YFSETQ, per germline. This CDR3 is 14 amino acids long. CDR3 loop: CASSSSTALNDESF. CDR3 nucleotide sequence: TGCGCCAGCAGCTCGTCGACAGCTCTCAACGACGAGTCATTT. The full variable domain, rest sourced from reference TRBV5-1 and TRBJ1-1, is KAGVTQTPRYLIKTRGQQVTLSCSPISGHRSVSWYQQTPGQGLQFLFEYFSETQRNKGNFPGRFSGRQFSNSRSEMNVSTLELGDSALYLCASSSSTALNDESFGQGTRLTVV.

This clone was picked up a small number of times. This chain uses TRBV5-6 with TRBJ2-1; 9 bases are shared with TRBD2. CDR3 length: 12 residues. Per the germline V gene, CDR1 is SGHDT and CDR2 is YYEEEE. V trimming: 4 bases; J trimming: 10 bases; junction bases outside the gene matches: 3. The CDR3 coding sequence is TGTGCCAGCAGCCGGCTAGCGGGGGAGCAGTTCTTC. Translation: CASSRLAGEQFF. Complete variable domain (other parts from reference TRBV5-6 and TRBJ2-1): DAGVTQSPTHLIKTRGQQVTLRCSPKSGHDTVSWYQQALGQGPQFIFQYYEEEERQRGNFPDRFSGHQFPNYSSELNVNALLLGDSALYLCASSRLAGEQFFGPGTRLTVL.

The chain employs TRBV7-9 and TRBJ1-1, with TRBD1 matching over 7 bases. Germline V lookup: CDR1 SEHNR, CDR2 FQNEAQ (reference sequence). The trim removed 4 bases at V and 0 bases at J, leaving 2 bases unmatched. This CDR3 is 14 amino acids long. The CDR3 spells CASSWTGLNTEAFF. DNA of the CDR3: TGTGCCAGCAGCTGGACAGGCCTGAACACTGAAGCTTTCTTT.

The chain recombines TRBV5-1 with TRBJ1-4; weak D call: TRBD1 (5 bases). Germline V lookup: CDR1 SGHRS, CDR2 YFSETQ. This CDR3 is built from 16 residues. Trimming took 3 bases from V and 7 from J, leaving 19 bases between them. The CDR3 coding sequence is TGCGCCAGCAGCTACCTGATAGGGGAGCGGGCTGAAAAACTGTTTTTT. It yields the protein CASSYLIGERAEKLFF.

CDR3 coding DNA: TGTGCCAGCAGTTTATTACAGGGGGTCCGCTCCTACGAGCAGTACTTC. Amino acids: CASSLLQGVRSYEQYF. This sequence joins TRBV27 and TRBJ2-7, with TRBD1 identical over 8 bases. The V gene's germline CDR1 is MNHEY and CDR2 SMNVEV (reference sequence). Trimming at V came to 1 base and at J to 0 bases, leaving 5 bases not matched to a gene. The CDR3 runs 16 residues.

V usage is TRBV4-1 and J usage is TRBJ1-2; the D is unclear. The CDR3 sequence is 14 residues long. V shed 1 base and J shed 6 bases, with 12 bases lying between them. The germline gives CDR1 MGHRA, CDR2 YSYEKL. CDR3 nucleotides: TGCGCCAGCAGCCAAGCTCTGACAAGGGATGGCTACACCTTC. This encodes CASSQALTRDGYTF.

This chain connects TRBV20-1 to TRBJ1-4, with D hard to call. CDR1 is DFQATT and CDR2 is SNEGSKA in the germline V gene (reference sequence). The CDR3 is 11 residues long. Trimming removed 5 bases from V and 7 bases from J, with 8 bases in between. The DNA of the CDR3 is TGCAGTGCTTTCTCCGGTGAAAAACTGTTTTTT. Translated: CSAFSGEKLFF.

V usage is TRBV28 and J usage is TRBJ2-5; 12 nucleotides align to TRBD2. The CDR3 is 16 residues long. Looked up from germline, CDR1 is MDHEN and CDR2 is SYDVKM. V was clipped by 3 bases and J by 1 base; unmatched bases: 3. As DNA, the CDR3 is TGTGCCAGCAGTTTCCAGGGACTAGCGGGCCAAGAGACCCAGTACTTC. Amino acids: CASSFQGLAGQETQYF.

The rearrangement links TRBV5-1 to TRBJ2-2; possible D gene TRBD1, 6 bases. This CDR3 contains 13 residues. V shed 4 bases and J shed 7 bases, with 11 bases lying between them. The V gene's germline CDR1 is SGHRS and CDR2 YFSETQ. The CDR3 sequence: CASSLGAGGELFF. Written as DNA, the CDR3 is TGCGCCAGCAGCCTGGGGGCTGGCGGGGAGCTGTTTTTT. The whole variable domain, remainder taken from reference TRBV5-1 and TRBJ2-2, is KAGVTQTPRYLIKTRGQQVTLSCSPISGHRSVSWYQQTPGQGLQFLFEYFSETQRNKGNFPGRFSGRQFSNSRSEMNVSTLELGDSALYLCASSLGAGGELFFGEGSRLTVL.

The chain joins TRBV5-5 to TRBJ1-1, with D unclear. CDR3 length equals 16 residues. From germline, CDR1 is SGHKS and CDR2 YYEKEE (reference sequence). V was clipped by 0 bases and J by 1 base, with 13 bases between them. CDR3 coding DNA: TGTGCCAGCAGCTTGGTTCTTGGTCAGAAGAACACTGAAGCTTTCTTT. It yields the protein CASSLVLGQKNTEAFF.

The CDR3 coding sequence is TGTGCCAGCAGCTCCCCCAGAGGCTCGGGGGTCTACAATGAGCAGTTCTTC. Amino acids: CASSSPRGSGVYNEQFF. The genes are TRBV7-9 and TRBJ2-1; tentatively, D is TRBD2 (6 bases). Deletions cut 4 bases from V and 3 bases from J, with 19 bases between. CDR1 is SEHNR and CDR2 is FQNEAQ in the germline V gene (reference sequence). The CDR3 loop spans 17 amino acids.

As DNA, the CDR3 is TGTGCCAGCAGCTTAGAGGGGGGACAGAACTATGGCTACACCTTC. It codes for CASSLEGGQNYGYTF. The chain carries TRBV11-2 and TRBJ1-2; TRBD1 matches at 7 bases. This CDR3 is 15 amino acids long. CDR1 and CDR2 (germline): SGHAT, FQNNGV. V lost 0 bases, J lost 2 bases, and 3 bases stayed unmatched.

This clone was recorded once. This sequence joins TRBV4-1 and TRBJ2-1, with D hard to call. This CDR3 contains 14 residues. Germline V gene data show CDR1 as MGHRA and CDR2 as YSYEKL. The CDR3 bases are TGCGCTTCTCGCCAAGGGTTCGACTACAATGAGCAGTTCTTC. It encodes CASRQGFDYNEQFF.

The chain carries TRBV10-3 and TRBJ2-7, with a possible D match to TRBD2 (7 bases). The CDR3 totals 14 residues. Between the trimmed V and J ends, which lost 4 bases and 3 bases, there was a span of 13 bases. Germline-derived CDR1 and CDR2 are ENHRY and SYGVKD. The CDR3 DNA follows: TGTGCCATCAGTGGCCGGGGGGCTAACTACGAGCAGTACTTC. Its translation is CAISGRGANYEQYF.

The chain recombines TRBV28 with TRBJ1-2; TRBD1 is a possible D gene (6 bases). Germline V gene lookup returns CDR1 MDHEN and CDR2 SYDVKM. The V gene lost 6 bases and the J gene lost 2 bases, with 10 bases spanning the gap. This CDR3 is 13 amino acids long. The CDR3 sequence is CASRTGQNYGYTF. In nucleotides, the CDR3 is TGTGCCAGCAGAACGGGACAAAACTATGGCTACACCTTC.

This clone was seen at least ten times. The chain is built from TRBV19 and TRBJ2-1, with D possibly being TRBD1 (5 bases). With 5 bases removed from V and 10 bases from J, the gap between germline ends came to 18 bases. Germline-derived CDR1 and CDR2 are LNHDA and SQIVND (reference sequence). This CDR3 is 14 amino acids long. The CDR3 nucleotides read TGTGCCAGTAGTGATTCGGCAGGGTCAAGGGAGCAGTTCTTC. Encoded protein: CASSDSAGSREQFF.

This rearrangement joins TRBV4-3 to TRBJ2-1; 7 bases fit TRBD2. Per germline, CDR1 LGHNA and CDR2 YSLEER. V gave up 1 base and J gave up 3 bases; unmatched junction bases: 3. This CDR3 spans 15 amino acids. In DNA form, the CDR3 reads TGCGCCAGCAGCCAAGCTAGCGGAGACTACAATGAGCAGTTCTTC. It encodes CASSQASGDYNEQFF.

V is TRBV5-1 and J is TRBJ1-1; unclear D gene. The germline V gene has CDR1 SGHRS and CDR2 YFSETQ. The CDR3 loop spans 14 amino acids. Trimming stripped 2 bases from V and 1 base from J, with 9 bases between. CDR3 coding DNA: TGCGCCAGCAGCTTCGATTCCCGGAACACTGAAGCTTTCTTT. Translation gives CASSFDSRNTEAFF.

V gene TRBV18 combines with J gene TRBJ1-3; D ambiguous. V shed 1 base and J shed 4 bases, with 8 bases lying between them. The CDR3 has 14 residues. CDR1 is KGHSH and CDR2 is LQKENI in the germline V gene. CDR3 sequence reads: CASSPREIGNTIYF. The DNA of the CDR3 is TGTGCCAGCTCACCACGGGAAATCGGAAACACCATATATTTT. Looking up the rest from reference TRBV18 and TRBJ1-3 gives the full variable domain: NAGVMQNPRHLVRRRGQEARLRCSPMKGHSHVYWYRQLPEEGLKFMVYLQKENIIDESGMPKERFSAEFPKEGPSILRIQQVVRGDSAAYFCASSPREIGNTIYFGEGSWLTVV.

The genes are TRBV9 and TRBJ1-1; a weak D match, TRBD1 (5 bases). Germline loops: CDR1 SGDLS, CDR2 YYNGEE. V lost 0 bases and J 3 bases, leaving 15 bases between the germline ends. The CDR3 consists of 16 residues. The DNA for the CDR3 is TGTGCCAGCAGCGTAGATCCACGGGGGGAGGACACTGAAGCTTTCTTT. Translation: CASSVDPRGEDTEAFF.

This chain joins TRBV9 and TRBJ2-3; D gene unclear. Germline V gene sequence: CDR1 SGDLS, CDR2 YYNGEE. Deletions cut 2 bases from V and 7 bases from J, with 11 bases between. The CDR3 has 13 amino acids. The CDR3 spells CASSVTTQNTQYF. The CDR3 region has the DNA TGTGCCAGCAGCGTGACGACTCAAAATACGCAGTATTTT.